This paragraph reports one T cell receptor (beta chain). Its specificity is not known. This sample is drawn from a study of early T cells in non-severe SARS-CoV-2 infection. This CDR3 is built from 18 residues. CDR1 is SGHRS and CDR2 is YFSETQ in the germline V gene. The germline V and J ends were trimmed by 4 bases and 1 base, with 23 bases remaining between them. Individual cDNA molecules each received unique molecular identifiers attached to them. Using its own MiXCR run on the 5' RACE reads, TCRdb lists one record per CDR3 protein. Of 70,000 to 85,000 distinct CDR3 sequences listed, 9% to 15% are singletons. Broader study findings: CD4 and private specificities were missed by VDJdb matching, which favored anti-spike CD8 responses.

This clonotype originated in an adult who was a healthcare worker with PCR-confirmed SARS-CoV-2 infection or an uninfected control (not recorded which). The donor label of this sample is uncertain. The V gene is TRBV5-1, the J gene TRBJ1-1; D perhaps matches TRBD1 (6 bases). The sample was whole blood, taken at baseline. The CDR3 DNA reads TGCGCCAGCAGCCGAAGAATCGGGGGGGCCGATCAGAACACTGAAGCTTTCTTT. Residues: CASSRRIGGADQNTEAFF.